The 12 T cell receptor beta chains given below trace back to one sample, sequenced in a study of cytomegalovirus exposure and HLA in healthy donors. Primers: 60 Vbeta forward and 13 Jbeta reverse. Libraries were prepared by immunoSEQ multiplex PCR; TCRdb keeps only in-frame clonotypes and omits some of them. The table shows about 64,000 clones, with 78% occurring only once. Material: PBMCs. The receptors here all came from a young man in good health and CMV-seropositive.

The rearrangement links TRBV20-1 to TRBJ1-2; perhaps TRBD1 as D (6 bases). V gave up 7 bases and J gave up 5 bases, with 8 bases separating them. Germline loops: CDR1 DFQATT, CDR2 SNEGSKA (reference sequence). This CDR3 spans 10 amino acids. For the CDR3, the DNA is TGCAGTGTCGGGACATATGGCTACACCTTC. Its protein is CSVGTYGYTF.

The chain links TRBV30 to TRBJ1-1, with D perhaps matching TRBD1 (6 bases). Deletions cut 1 base from V and 0 bases from J, with 12 bases between. Germline V gene sequence: CDR1 GTSNPN, CDR2 SVGIG (reference sequence). This CDR3 has 15 residues. CDR3 sequence: CAWSGARTVNTEAFF. CDR3 DNA sequence: TGTGCCTGGAGTGGGGCCCGGACAGTGAACACTGAAGCTTTCTTT.

This clone has only one observation. This sequence joins TRBV9 and TRBJ2-5, with D possibly matching TRBD2 (5 bases). V was cut by 3 bases and J by 1 base, with 7 bases left in between. Per the germline V gene, CDR1 is SGDLS and CDR2 is YYNGEE. CDR3 length: 13 amino acids. CDR3 bases: TGTGCCAGCAGCGCCGGGGTCCAAGAGACCCAGTACTTC. This codes for CASSAGVQETQYF.

The chain employs TRBV14 and TRBJ2-7; TRBD1 aligns across 7 bases. CDR3 size: 14 residues. The ends lost 6 bases at V and 0 bases at J; junction bases unmatched: 5. Germline V gives CDR1 SGHDN, CDR2 FVKESK. In DNA, the CDR3 is TGTGCCAGCAGGAGCCGGGACAGCTCCTACGAGCAGTACTTC. Its protein is CASRSRDSSYEQYF. Supplemented by reference TRBV14 and TRBJ2-7, the full variable domain reads EAGVTQFPSHSVIEKGQTVTLRCDPISGHDNLYWYRRVMGKEIKFLLHFVKESKQDESGMPNNRFLAERTGGTYSTLKVQPAELEDSGVYFCASRSRDSSYEQYFGPGTRLTVT.

In this sample, this clone turned up a few times. V usage is TRBV2 and J usage is TRBJ2-3, with TRBD2 matching 9 bases. Germline assignment: CDR1 SNHLY and CDR2 FYNNEI. The CDR3 spans 18 residues. Trimming removed 6 bases from V and 2 bases from J; junction bases left unmatched: 15. CDR3 DNA sequence: TGTGCCAGCAGATCCCTGGGGCTAGCGGGACGATTCACAGATACGCAGTATTTT. Its protein is CASRSLGLAGRFTDTQYF.

The V call is TRBV7-3, the J call TRBJ1-1, with D perhaps TRBD1 (5 bases). Per the germline V gene, CDR1 is SGHTA and CDR2 is FQGTGA. Trimming left V 5 bases short and J 1 base short, with 8 bases between. The length of the CDR3 is 13 residues. DNA for the CDR3: TGTGCCAGCAGCACACAGGAGAACACTGAAGCTTTCTTT. Residues: CASSTQENTEAFF. Using reference TRBV7-3 and TRBJ1-1 for the parts outside the CDR3, the full variable domain is GAGVSQTPSNKVTEKGKYVELRCDPISGHTALYWYRQSLGQGPEFLIYFQGTGAADDSGLPNDRFFAVRPEGSVSTLKIQRTERGDSAVYLCASSTQENTEAFFGQGTRLTVV.

This clone was seen only once. The chain couples TRBV6-1 to TRBJ1-2; D remains ambiguous. This CDR3 has 13 amino acids. Trimming cost V 7 bases and J 4 bases, with 13 bases left between them. Germline V CDR1 and CDR2: MNHNS, SASEGT. CDR3 loop: CASTTPTLYGYTF. DNA of the CDR3: TGTGCCAGCACAACTCCGACACTCTATGGCTACACCTTC.

In this sample, this clone turned up a few times. The V call is TRBV6-1, the J call TRBJ2-1, with TRBD2 matching over 14 bases. The CDR3 sequence is 15 residues long. The germline CDR1 and CDR2 sequences are MNHNS and SASEGT. V lost 8 bases to trimming and J lost 8 bases; unmatched junction nucleotides: 8. The CDR3 bases are TGTGCCAGCGGGGAGGGACTAGCGGGGGCCCATGAGCAGTTCTTC. Amino acid sequence: CASGEGLAGAHEQFF.

The J gene is TRBJ1-1, the V gene TRBV2; possibly TRBD1 for D (6 bases). The CDR3 loop spans 15 amino acids. Germline values: CDR1 SNHLY, CDR2 FYNNEI. Trimming pared 2 bases from V and 1 base from J, leaving 11 bases between. CDR3: CASSEQGRQNTEAFF. DNA of the CDR3: TGTGCCAGCAGTGAACAGGGGCGACAGAACACTGAAGCTTTCTTT. Looking up the rest from reference TRBV2 and TRBJ1-1 gives the full variable domain: EPEVTQTPSHQVTQMGQEVILRCVPISNHLYFYWYRQILGQKVEFLVSFYNNEISEKSEIFDDQFSVERPDGSNFTLKIRSTKLEDSAMYFCASSEQGRQNTEAFFGQGTRLTVV.

The chain employs TRBV19 and TRBJ1-1; 10 nucleotides match TRBD1. The junction had 5 bases not matched to a gene; V was cut back by 8 bases and J by 5 bases. From germline, CDR1 is LNHDA and CDR2 SQIVND (reference sequence). This CDR3 is built from 13 residues. The CDR3, as DNA: TGTGCCAGTCTCGGACAGGGGGGGACTGAAGCTTTCTTT. Protein sequence: CASLGQGGTEAFF. The whole variable domain, remainder taken from reference TRBV19 and TRBJ1-1, is DGGITQSPKYLFRKEGQNVTLSCEQNLNHDAMYWYRQDPGQGLRLIYYSQIVNDFQKGDIAEGYSVSREKKESFPLTVTSAQKNPTAFYLCASLGQGGTEAFFGQGTRLTVV.

As for this clone: At one end, the junction sequence differs from germline, possibly due to a read error. The gene calls are TRBV15 and TRBJ1-5, with 7 bases lining up with TRBD1. Germline loops: CDR1 LNHNV, CDR2 YYDKDF (reference sequence). The CDR3 contains 17 residues. The CDR3 coding sequence is TGTGCCATCAGCAGGGGGTTGGAGGGGTATAGCAATCAGCCCCAGCATTTT. It codes for CAISRGLEGYSNQPQHF.

The chain joins TRBV28 to TRBJ1-2; 10 bases fit TRBD1. J lost 5 bases, V lost 6 bases, and 9 bases had no gene match. Per the germline V gene, CDR1 is MDHEN and CDR2 is SYDVKM. CDR3 length equals 15 residues. In DNA, the CDR3 is TGTGCCAGCAGGCCGGGACAGGGGACAACTTATGGCTACACCTTC. Translation: CASRPGQGTTYGYTF.